The present entry profiles one T cell receptor (beta chain) with its context. Donors in Cohort 3 who had recovered were those with two negative PCRs, healthcare professional clearance, or resolution of their symptoms. This CDR3 spans 16 amino acids. V dropped 5 bases and J dropped 3; count of bases not matched to a gene: 10. Germline V gives CDR1 SGHRS, CDR2 YFSETQ. These data come from a study of blood T cell repertoires in COVID-19. Study as a whole: COVID-19 samples collected from the United States, Italy and Spain covered acute and convalescent phases.

TCRdb's copy holds only in-frame clones and misses some; the assay was immunoSEQ multiplex PCR. The sample has over 200,000 clones; roughly 85% are singletons. Material for sequencing was PBMCs or T cells enriched from blood (not recorded which). The sequence derives from a man aged 40-55 years who had recovered from COVID-19. The chain is built from TRBV5-1 and TRBJ2-3, with 9 nucleotides matching TRBD2. The CDR3 region has the DNA TGCGCCAGCAGGTCCGGGACTAGCAGACAGACAGATACGCAGTATTTT. Residues: CASRSGTSRQTDTQYF. Based on the CDR3 plus reference TRBV5-1 and TRBJ2-3, the full variable domain is KAGVTQTPRYLIKTRGQQVTLSCSPISGHRSVSWYQQTPGQGLQFLFEYFSETQRNKGNFPGRFSGRQFSNSRSEMNVSTLELGDSALYLCASRSGTSRQTDTQYFGPGTRLTVL.